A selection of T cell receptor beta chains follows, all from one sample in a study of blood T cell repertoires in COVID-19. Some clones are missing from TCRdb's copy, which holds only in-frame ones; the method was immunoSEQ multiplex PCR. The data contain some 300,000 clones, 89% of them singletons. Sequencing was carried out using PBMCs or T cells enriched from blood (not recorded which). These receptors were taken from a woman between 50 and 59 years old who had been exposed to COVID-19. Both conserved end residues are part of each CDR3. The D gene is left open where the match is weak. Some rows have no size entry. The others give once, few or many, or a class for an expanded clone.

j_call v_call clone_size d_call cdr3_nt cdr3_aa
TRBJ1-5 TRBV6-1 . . TGTGCCAGCAGTGAAGCGGGGGGAGGGGGCAATCAGCCCCAGCATTTT CASSEAGGGGNQPQHF
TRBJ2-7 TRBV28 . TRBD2 TGTGCCAACGTGACTAGCGGGGGAAAAAGCTCCTACGAGCAGTACTTC CANVTSGGKSSYEQYF
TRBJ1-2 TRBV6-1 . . TGTGCCAGCAGTGAAGCGTCGGCTACCTGGGCTTCTAACTATGGCTACACCTTC CASSEASATWASNYGYTF
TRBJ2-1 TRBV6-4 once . TGTGCCAGCAGTGACTCACCAGGGGGGCTCAGCTACAATGAGCAGTTCTTC CASSDSPGGLSYNEQFF
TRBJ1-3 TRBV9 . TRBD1 TGTGCCAGCAGCGTCAAGGGGGCGGGAGGAAACACCATATATTTT CASSVKGAGGNTIYF
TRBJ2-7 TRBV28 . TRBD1 TGTGCCAGCAGGACAGGGTCCCCCTACGAGCAGTACTTC CASRTGSPYEQYF
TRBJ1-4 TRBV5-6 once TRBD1 TGTGCCAGCAGCTTAGGGGGCGCGAATGAAAAACTGTTTTTT CASSLGGANEKLFF
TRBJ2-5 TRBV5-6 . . TGTGCCAGCAGCTCGGGACTGACGGAGACCCAGTACTTC CASSSGLTETQYF
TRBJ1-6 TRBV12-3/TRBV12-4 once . TGTGCCAGCAGTTCCCTTATCGGTTCACCCCTCCACTTT CASSSLIGSPLHF
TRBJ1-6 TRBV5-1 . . TGCGCCAGCAGCTTGGGATCAGGGGATTCACCCCTCCACTTT CASSLGSGDSPLHF
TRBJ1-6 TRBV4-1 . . TGCGCCAGCAGCCAAAGGGGTGGGGTGCCGGGTAATTCACCCCTCCACTTT CASSQRGGVPGNSPLHF
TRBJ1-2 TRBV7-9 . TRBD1 TGTGCCAGCAGCTTGGGGGACAGCTATGGCTACACCTTC CASSLGDSYGYTF
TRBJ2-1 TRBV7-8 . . TGTGCCAGCAGCTTAGGGCAAATTAACAGTGCCAGCTCCTACAATGAGCAGTTCTTC CASSLGQINSASSYNEQFF
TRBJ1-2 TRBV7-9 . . TGTGCCAGCAGCTTAGCTCAACAGGGAAGGTACACCTTC CASSLAQQGRYTF
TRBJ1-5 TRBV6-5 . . TGTGCCAGCAGCTTAGACAGGAATCAGCCCCAGCATTTT CASSLDRNQPQHF